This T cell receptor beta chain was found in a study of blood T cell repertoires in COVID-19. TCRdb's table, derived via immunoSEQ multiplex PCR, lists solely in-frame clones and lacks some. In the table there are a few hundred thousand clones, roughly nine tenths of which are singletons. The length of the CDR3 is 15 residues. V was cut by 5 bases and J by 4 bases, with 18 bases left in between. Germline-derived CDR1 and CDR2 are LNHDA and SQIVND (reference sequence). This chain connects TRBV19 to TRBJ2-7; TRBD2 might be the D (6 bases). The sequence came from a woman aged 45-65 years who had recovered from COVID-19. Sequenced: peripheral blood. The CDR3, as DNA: TGTGCCAGTAGTGCCGGACCCGAGGCGGGATACGAGCAGTACTTC. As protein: CASSAGPEAGYEQYF.